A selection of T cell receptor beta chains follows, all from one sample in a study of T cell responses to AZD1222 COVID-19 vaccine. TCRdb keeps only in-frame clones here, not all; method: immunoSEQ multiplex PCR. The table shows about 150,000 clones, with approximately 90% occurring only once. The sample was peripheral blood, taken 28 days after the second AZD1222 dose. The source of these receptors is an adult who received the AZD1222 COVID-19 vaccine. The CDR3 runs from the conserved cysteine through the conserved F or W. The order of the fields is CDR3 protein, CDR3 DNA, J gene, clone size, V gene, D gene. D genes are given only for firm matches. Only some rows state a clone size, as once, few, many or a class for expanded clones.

cdr3_aa: CASSVGGSGRRTAETQYF
cdr3_nt: TGTGCCAGCTCAGTAGGAGGTAGCGGGAGGCGGACCGCGGAGACCCAGTACTTC
j_call: TRBJ2-5
clone_size: -
v_call: TRBV18
d_call: TRBD2

cdr3_aa: CASSTLGEGNEQFF
cdr3_nt: TGTGCCAGCAGTACTCTGGGGGAGGGGAATGAGCAGTTCTTC
j_call: TRBJ2-1
clone_size: -
v_call: TRBV27
d_call: TRBD2

cdr3_aa: CASSLGGLGEQYF
cdr3_nt: TGTGCCAGCAGCTTAGGGGGGCTGGGCGAGCAGTACTTC
j_call: TRBJ2-7
clone_size: -
v_call: TRBV7-9
d_call: -

cdr3_aa: CASSPILAGGHEQFF
cdr3_nt: TGTGCCAGCAGCCCGATACTAGCGGGAGGTCATGAGCAGTTCTTC
j_call: TRBJ2-1
clone_size: -
v_call: TRBV7-9
d_call: TRBD2

cdr3_aa: CASRTGVGTEAFF
cdr3_nt: TGTGCCAGCAGGACAGGGGTAGGCACTGAAGCTTTCTTT
j_call: TRBJ1-1
clone_size: few
v_call: TRBV12-3/TRBV12-4
d_call: TRBD1

cdr3_aa: CASSSDRLYGYTF
cdr3_nt: TGTGCCAGCAGCTCCGACAGACTCTATGGCTACACCTTC
j_call: TRBJ1-2
clone_size: few
v_call: TRBV11-2
d_call: -

cdr3_aa: CASSELRYTF
cdr3_nt: TGTGCCAGCAGCGAATTACGCTACACCTTC
j_call: TRBJ1-2
clone_size: -
v_call: TRBV9
d_call: -

cdr3_aa: CASSLRTGYSYEQYF
cdr3_nt: TGTGCCAGCAGCTTGAGGACCGGGTACTCCTACGAGCAGTACTTC
j_call: TRBJ2-7
clone_size: -
v_call: TRBV5-8
d_call: -

cdr3_aa: CASTGPSYNEQFF
cdr3_nt: TGTGCCAGCACAGGGCCGTCCTACAATGAGCAGTTCTTC
j_call: TRBJ2-1
clone_size: -
v_call: TRBV12-3/TRBV12-4
d_call: -

cdr3_aa: CASNWRESYEQYF
cdr3_nt: TGTGCCAGTAATTGGCGGGAATCCTACGAGCAGTACTTC
j_call: TRBJ2-7
clone_size: -
v_call: TRBV19
d_call: -

cdr3_aa: CASSQDPGARTEAFF
cdr3_nt: TGTGCCAGCAGCCAAGATCCTGGAGCCCGAACTGAAGCTTTCTTT
j_call: TRBJ1-1
clone_size: -
v_call: TRBV14
d_call: -

cdr3_aa: CATSGTSGRRDTDTQYF
cdr3_nt: TGTGCCACCTCCGGGACTAGCGGGAGACGGGACACAGATACGCAGTATTTT
j_call: TRBJ2-3
clone_size: -
v_call: TRBV10-3
d_call: TRBD2

cdr3_aa: CASTRQERNYGYTF
cdr3_nt: TGTGCCAGCACCAGACAGGAGAGGAACTATGGCTACACCTTC
j_call: TRBJ1-2
clone_size: -
v_call: TRBV27
d_call: -

cdr3_aa: CASSTFGRGVLPGELFF
cdr3_nt: TGTGCCAGCAGCACCTTCGGAAGGGGAGTGCTGCCCGGGGAGCTGTTTTTT
j_call: TRBJ2-2
clone_size: -
v_call: TRBV3-1/TRBV3-2
d_call: -

cdr3_aa: CASSIGTGVYGYTF
cdr3_nt: TGTGCCAGTAGTATCGGGACAGGGGTCTATGGCTACACCTTC
j_call: TRBJ1-2
clone_size: -
v_call: TRBV19
d_call: TRBD1

cdr3_aa: CAISEQGKDGYTF
cdr3_nt: TGTGCCATCAGTGAACAGGGAAAGGATGGCTACACCTTC
j_call: TRBJ1-2
clone_size: -
v_call: TRBV10-3
d_call: -

cdr3_aa: CARTLAGTTYEQYF
cdr3_nt: TGCGCCAGAACCTTGGCGGGAACGACCTACGAGCAGTACTTC
j_call: TRBJ2-7
clone_size: -
v_call: TRBV5-1
d_call: -

cdr3_aa: CASHVDRGNQPQHF
cdr3_nt: TGTGCCAGCCACGTGGACAGAGGCAATCAGCCCCAGCATTTT
j_call: TRBJ1-5
clone_size: -
v_call: TRBV19
d_call: -

cdr3_aa: CSVGSWDKTEKLFF
cdr3_nt: TGCAGCGTAGGAAGTTGGGACAAAACCGAAAAACTGTTTTTT
j_call: TRBJ1-4
clone_size: -
v_call: TRBV29-1
d_call: -

cdr3_aa: CSVEEGRGTEAFF
cdr3_nt: TGCAGCGTTGAAGAAGGTCGGGGCACTGAAGCTTTCTTT
j_call: TRBJ1-1
clone_size: -
v_call: TRBV29-1
d_call: -